What follows is one T cell receptor (beta chain) and its context. Trimming stripped 5 bases from V and 5 bases from J, with 14 bases between. Germline V gene sequence: CDR1 SEHNR, CDR2 FQNEAQ (reference sequence). CDR3 length equals 14 residues. The data were produced by immunoSEQ multiplex PCR, yet TCRdb's version contains in-frame clones alone and is incomplete. Of tens of thousands of clones in the sample, around 80% are singletons; the top ten hold 4%. These data originate in a study of radiotherapy plus CTLA-4 blockade in lung cancer. The TCR sequence derives from a human donor with non-small cell lung cancer who had a partial response to radiotherapy plus ipilimumab. The J gene is TRBJ2-3, the V gene TRBV7-9; D is undetermined. The sample here was peripheral blood, taken from a patient treated with radiotherapy plus ipilimumab. The CDR3 DNA reads TGTGCCAGCAGCCCTGACAAAAGCCAAGATACGCAGTATTTT. It translates to CASSPDKSQDTQYF. The full variable domain, in which reference TRBV7-9 and TRBJ2-3 provide the parts outside the CDR3, is DTGVSQNPRHKITKRGQNVTFRCDPISEHNRLYWYRQTLGQGPEFLTYFQNEAQLEKSRLLSDRFSAERPKGSFSTLEIQRTEQGDSAMYLCASSPDKSQDTQYFGPGTRLTVL.